Shown below are 2 T cell receptor beta chains from a single sample sequenced in a study of vaccination effects on CD4 cells after COVID-19. Their antigens are not known. Only in-frame clones appear in the TCRdb table, and some are missing; sequencing was by immunoSEQ multiplex PCR. The table lists about 25,000 clones, 65% to 80% of them singletons. At the end of approximately 10 days of culture, CD4+ T cells were isolated. Sequenced here: CD4+ T cells from PBMCs cultured without peptide, sampled before COVID-19 vaccination. Receptor source: a human donor who received a COVID-19 vaccine.

The genes are TRBV4-1 and TRBJ1-1; 10 bases are shared with TRBD1. This CDR3 is built from 13 residues. The trim removed 4 bases at V and 6 bases at J, leaving 2 bases unmatched. Germline CDR1 MGHRA, CDR2 YSYEKL. DNA for the CDR3: TGCGCCAGCAGCCGGGACAGGGGCTCTGAAGCTTTCTTT. Translation gives CASSRDRGSEAFF.

The V gene is TRBV28, the J gene TRBJ1-6; unclear D gene. Trimming removed 6 bases from V and 5 bases from J, with 5 bases in between. Looked up from germline, CDR1 is MDHEN and CDR2 is SYDVKM. The CDR3 extends over 12 amino acids. This chain's CDR3 is CASSSNNSPLHF. For the CDR3, the DNA is TGTGCCAGCAGCTCGAATAATTCACCCCTCCACTTT.